What follows describes a single TCR beta chain. Its antigen remains unidentified. This entry belongs to a study of T cell repertoires in cytomegalovirus infection. About the research overall: The authors used CMV epitopes that were HLA-C-restricted (recently identified) and HLA-B-restricted (well studied). Matching HLA type, along with CMV infection, was indicated by public TCR beta signatures.

TCRdb re-called the reads with MiXCR, one entry per CDR3 protein. This table holds 110,000 or so distinct CDR3 sequences, 30% found once. Trimming left V 7 bases short and J 2 bases short, with 3 bases between. The CDR3 extends over 11 amino acids. Germline lookup yields CDR1 WSHSY and CDR2 SAAADI. The source material was CD8+ T cells from cultured PBMCs, sampled from culture after CMV antigen stimulation. This receptor was obtained from a human donor in good health (CMV status not recorded). Some clones in this sample may be carry-over from other donors' samples. The V call is TRBV10-2, the J call TRBJ2-1; no clear D gene. The CDR3 DNA follows: TGCGCCAGCACAGCCTACAATGAGCAGTTCTTC. Its translation is CASTAYNEQFF.